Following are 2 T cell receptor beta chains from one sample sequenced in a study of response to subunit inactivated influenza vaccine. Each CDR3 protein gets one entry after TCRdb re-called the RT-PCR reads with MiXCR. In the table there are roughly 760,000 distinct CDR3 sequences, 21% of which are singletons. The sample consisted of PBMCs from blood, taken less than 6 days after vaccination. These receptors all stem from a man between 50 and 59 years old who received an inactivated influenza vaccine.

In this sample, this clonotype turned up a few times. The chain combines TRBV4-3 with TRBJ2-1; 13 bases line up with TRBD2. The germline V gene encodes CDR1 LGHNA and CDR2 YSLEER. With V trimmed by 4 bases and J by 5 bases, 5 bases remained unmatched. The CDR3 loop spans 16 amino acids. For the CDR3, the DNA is TGCGCCAGCAGCCGTATACTAGCGGGAGGGAACAATGAGCAGTTCTTC. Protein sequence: CASSRILAGGNNEQFF.

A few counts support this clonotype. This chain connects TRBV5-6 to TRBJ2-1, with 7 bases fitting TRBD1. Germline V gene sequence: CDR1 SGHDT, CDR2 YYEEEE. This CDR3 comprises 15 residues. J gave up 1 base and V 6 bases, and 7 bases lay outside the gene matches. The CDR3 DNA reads TGTGCCAGCACTACAACAGGGGCGTCCTACAATGAGCAGTTCTTC. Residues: CASTTTGASYNEQFF. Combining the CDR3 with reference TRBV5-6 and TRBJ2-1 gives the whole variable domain DAGVTQSPTHLIKTRGQQVTLRCSPKSGHDTVSWYQQALGQGPQFIFQYYEEEERQRGNFPDRFSGHQFPNYSSELNVNALLLGDSALYLCASTTTGASYNEQFFGPGTRLTVL.